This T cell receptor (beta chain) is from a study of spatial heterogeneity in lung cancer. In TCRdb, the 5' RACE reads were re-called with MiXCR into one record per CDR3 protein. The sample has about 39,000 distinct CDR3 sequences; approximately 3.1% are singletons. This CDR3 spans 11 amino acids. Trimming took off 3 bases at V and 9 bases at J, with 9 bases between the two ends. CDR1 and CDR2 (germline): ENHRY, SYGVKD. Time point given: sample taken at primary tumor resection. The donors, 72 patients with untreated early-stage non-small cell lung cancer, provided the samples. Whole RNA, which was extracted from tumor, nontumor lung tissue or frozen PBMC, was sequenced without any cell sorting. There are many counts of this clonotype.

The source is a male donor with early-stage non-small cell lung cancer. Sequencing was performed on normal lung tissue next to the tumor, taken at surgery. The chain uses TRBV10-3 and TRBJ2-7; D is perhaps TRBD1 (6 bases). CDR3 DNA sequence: TGTGCCATCAGTGAACAGGACAGGCAGTACTTC. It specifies CAISEQDRQYF.